The 30 T cell receptor beta chains reported below all come from one sample, sequenced in a study of a mutant IDH1 vaccine in newly diagnosed glioma. Time point in this sample: week 35, safety follow-up. Every vaccine dose comprised 300 ug of mutant IDH1 20-mer peptide plus topical imiquimod. These receptors have no identified antigens. Clones were read by immunoSEQ multiplex PCR, and TCRdb kept only the in-frame ones, dropping some. The top ten clones hold about 1.5% of a sample with approximately 43,000 clones, over 75% of them seen once. Sample: PBMCs, taken from a glioma patient whose treatment included an IDH1 peptide vaccine. The receptor set was obtained from a man aged 35 to 55 with glioma.

For the CDR3, the DNA is TGTGCCAGCAGTGAATCCCCTGGGGAGGGAGGCACCTACAATGAGCAGTTCTTC. Protein: CASSESPGEGGTYNEQFF. V is TRBV25-1 and J is TRBJ2-1; 7 bases map to TRBD2. The CDR3 consists of 18 residues. Germline CDR1 MGHDK, CDR2 SYGVNS. With V trimmed by 1 base and J by 2 bases, 11 bases remained unmatched.

Here the CDR3 DNA reads TGTGCCAGCAGTTCGGGCTTAGCAGAAAATCAGCCCCAGCATTTT. Its translation is CASSSGLAENQPQHF. The chain recombines TRBV28 with TRBJ1-5, with unresolved D. The CDR3 sequence is 15 residues long. The germline V gene encodes CDR1 MDHEN and CDR2 SYDVKM. V dropped 4 bases and J dropped 4 bases, with 14 bases sitting between them.

This clone came up once. This sequence joins TRBV11-2 and TRBJ1-2; D is possibly TRBD1 (5 bases). This CDR3 has 15 amino acids. V was clipped by 1 base and J by 0 bases, with 9 bases between them. The germline gives CDR1 SGHAT, CDR2 FQNNGV. Here the CDR3 reads CASSLGRTTNYGYTF. The CDR3 DNA is TGTGCCAGCAGCTTAGGGAGGACAACTAACTATGGCTACACCTTC.

This rearrangement joins TRBV23-1 to TRBJ1-1; D call uncertain. TRBV23-1 belongs to the ORF category, with a function that is uncertain. Trimming left V 4 bases short and J 1 base short, with 13 bases between. The CDR3 is 15 residues long. The CDR3 reads CASSRGGPGNTEAFF. The CDR3 region has the DNA TGCGCCAGCAGTCGCGGCGGTCCTGGGAACACTGAAGCTTTCTTT.

The V call is TRBV30, the J call TRBJ2-6; D is uncertain. Germline-derived CDR1 and CDR2 are GTSNPN and SVGIG (reference sequence). Trimming shortened V by 0 bases and J by 5 bases, and 5 bases separated the two germline ends. The CDR3 extends over 13 amino acids. CDR3 amino acids: CAWSVMRANVLTF. CDR3 DNA sequence: TGTGCCTGGAGTGTAATGAGGGCCAACGTCCTGACTTTC.

This sequence joins TRBV7-9 and TRBJ2-5; 11 nucleotides agree with TRBD2. Trimming cost V 1 base and J 4 bases; bases outside gene matches: 8. The CDR3 is 17 amino acids. The germline gives CDR1 SEHNR, CDR2 FQNEAQ (reference sequence). This CDR3 reads CASSLGALAGGGETQYF. The CDR3 nucleotides are TGTGCCAGCAGCTTAGGGGCTCTAGCGGGAGGTGGAGAGACCCAGTACTTC.

V gene TRBV6-6 combines with J gene TRBJ1-4, with unresolved D. Germline CDR1 is MNHNY and CDR2 is SVGAGI (reference sequence). CDR3 size: 16 residues. V was cut by 2 bases and J by 5 bases, with 15 bases left in between. In DNA, the CDR3 is TGTGCCAGCAGTTACGAGGGTTTCGACAAAAATGAAAAACTGTTTTTT. It codes for CASSYEGFDKNEKLFF.

The rearrangement joins TRBV19 to TRBJ2-1; 7 bases match TRBD2. The CDR3 is 14 residues long. Germline V CDR1 and CDR2: LNHDA, SQIVND (reference sequence). V trimming: 7 bases; J trimming: 5 bases; junction bases outside the gene matches: 8. This chain's CDR3 is CASTFGRADNEQFF. CDR3 bases: TGTGCCAGTACCTTTGGGAGGGCCGACAATGAGCAGTTCTTC.

The J gene is TRBJ2-1, the V gene TRBV11-2; 9 bases align to TRBD2. Looked up from germline, CDR1 is SGHAT and CDR2 is FQNNGV. V shed 4 bases and J 3 bases; nucleotides not matched to a gene: 10. The CDR3 is 17 amino acids. The CDR3 DNA follows: TGTGCCAGCAGCTGGGACCCGGCGGGAGGGCACTACAATGAGCAGTTCTTC. It codes for CASSWDPAGGHYNEQFF.

The CDR3 DNA sequence: TGTGCCAGCAGCATTGACAGGGGGCGAAAAGGCTACACCTTC. Encoded protein: CASSIDRGRKGYTF. The V call is TRBV5-6, the J call TRBJ1-2, with 10 bases that match TRBD1. There are 14 residues in the CDR3. The junction had 8 bases not matched to a gene; V was cut back by 4 bases and J by 8 bases. Germline CDR1 and CDR2: SGHDT and YYEEEE. The entire variable domain, with the rest obtained from reference TRBV5-6 and TRBJ1-2, is as follows: DAGVTQSPTHLIKTRGQQVTLRCSPKSGHDTVSWYQQALGQGPQFIFQYYEEEERQRGNFPDRFSGHQFPNYSSELNVNALLLGDSALYLCASSIDRGRKGYTFGSGTRLTVV.

This chain uses TRBV2 with TRBJ1-5, with D perhaps TRBD1 (5 bases). Per the germline V gene, CDR1 is SNHLY and CDR2 is FYNNEI. V lost 3 bases and J lost 6, with 15 bases in between. This CDR3 region has 15 residues. CDR3 amino acids: CASSETGAGGQPQHF. The CDR3 nucleotides read TGTGCCAGCAGTGAGACCGGGGCCGGCGGTCAGCCCCAGCATTTT.

CDR3: CATSLRATNEKLFF. As DNA, the CDR3 is TGTGCCACCAGCCTAAGAGCAACTAATGAAAAACTGTTTTTT. The genes are TRBV15 and TRBJ1-4; D gene unclear. This CDR3 comprises 14 residues. Germline V gene data show CDR1 as LNHNV and CDR2 as YYDKDF (reference sequence). The V end was cut by 5 bases, the J end by 0 bases, with 7 bases between.

CDR3 DNA sequence: TGTGCCACCAGCAGAGCTCTGGGGAATTCGGGTCAGCCCCAGCATTTT. Translation: CATSRALGNSGQPQHF. The chain links TRBV15 to TRBJ1-5; D not resolved. The ends were cut back, 1 base at V and 6 bases at J, with 16 bases in the middle. Per germline, CDR1 LNHNV and CDR2 YYDKDF (reference sequence). The CDR3 sequence is 16 residues long. Based on the CDR3 plus reference TRBV15 and TRBJ1-5, the full variable domain is DAMVIQNPRYQVTQFGKPVTLSCSQTLNHNVMYWYQQKSSQAPKLLFHYYDKDFNNEADTPDNFQSRRPNTSFCFLDIRSPGLGDTAMYLCATSRALGNSGQPQHFGDGTRLSIL.

The rearrangement uses TRBV2 and TRBJ1-4; 8 bases line up with TRBD1. The CDR3 loop spans 12 amino acids. Germline lookup yields CDR1 SNHLY and CDR2 FYNNEI. Trimming took 8 bases from V and 8 from J; bases not matched to a gene: 4. DNA for the CDR3: TGTGCCAGCGGACAGGGAAAGGAAAAACTGTTTTTT. Translating gives CASGQGKEKLFF.

The rearrangement uses TRBV19 and TRBJ2-1, with a tentative D call TRBD1 (5 bases). The CDR3 contains 16 residues. Germline V gives CDR1 LNHDA, CDR2 SQIVND (reference sequence). Between the trimmed V and J ends, which lost 1 base and 5 bases, there was a span of 15 bases. Written as DNA, the CDR3 is TGTGCCAGTAGTATAGGTGGAGCAGGGCAAAACAATGAGCAGTTCTTC. Protein sequence: CASSIGGAGQNNEQFF.

The chain joins TRBV5-8 to TRBJ2-5, with 8 bases that match TRBD1. Germline CDR1 SGHTS, CDR2 YDEGEE. The CDR3 runs to 13 residues. V dropped 2 bases and J dropped 3; count of bases not matched to a gene: 0. The CDR3, as DNA: TGTGCCAGCAGCTTACAGGGGGAAGAGACCCAGTACTTC. Amino acid sequence: CASSLQGEETQYF.

This sequence joins TRBV19 and TRBJ2-7, with 11 bases lining up with TRBD2. Germline CDR1 LNHDA, CDR2 SQIVND (reference sequence). This CDR3 comprises 15 residues. Unmatched junction bases numbered 5, after V lost 5 bases and J lost 2 bases. CDR3 in amino acids: CASSPGTSGPYEQYF. The CDR3 DNA reads as TGTGCCAGTAGTCCGGGGACTAGCGGACCCTACGAGCAGTACTTC.

The J gene is TRBJ2-1, the V gene TRBV6-5; 8 bases fit TRBD1. Germline V CDR1 and CDR2: MNHEY, SVGAGI. Trimming at V came to 5 bases and at J to 8 bases, leaving 8 bases not matched to a gene. The CDR3 extends over 14 amino acids. CDR3 residues: CASSPLGQGDEQFF. The CDR3 DNA is TGTGCCAGCAGTCCTCTCGGACAGGGCGATGAGCAGTTCTTC.

The genes are TRBV19 and TRBJ1-2; 8 nucleotides line up with TRBD1. The CDR3 is 16 amino acids. CDR1 is LNHDA, CDR2 SQIVND, per germline (reference sequence). V lost 6 bases, J lost 4 bases, and 13 bases stayed unmatched. CDR3 amino acids: CASRDRTGWLVYGYTF. Written as DNA, the CDR3 is TGTGCCAGTAGAGACCGGACAGGGTGGCTCGTCTATGGCTACACCTTC.

The V call is TRBV5-4, the J call TRBJ2-5; no clear D gene. The CDR3 is made up of 16 amino acids. With 7 bases removed from V and 1 base from J, the gap between germline ends came to 20 bases. Germline-derived CDR1 and CDR2 are SGHNT and YYREEE (reference sequence). The CDR3, as DNA: TGTGCCAGCGGCCCTTCTGGGTACACACGCCAAGAGACCCAGTACTTC. This gives the protein CASGPSGYTRQETQYF.

The V and J genes are TRBV19 and TRBJ1-1; 7 positions match TRBD1. This CDR3 has 13 residues. CDR1 LNHDA and CDR2 SQIVND come from the germline V gene (reference sequence). Trimming took 9 bases from V and 7 from J; bases not matched to a gene: 11. DNA for the CDR3: TGTGCCAGCAGGGGGGCCGGGAATGTTGAAGCTTTCTTT. Translating it yields CASRGAGNVEAFF.

The gene calls are TRBV9 and TRBJ2-7; maybe TRBD2 (6 bases). Germline values: CDR1 SGDLS, CDR2 YYNGEE. The CDR3 covers 14 residues. Trimming left V 0 bases short and J 1 base short, with 8 bases between. Here the CDR3 reads CASSVGGLSYEQYF. Written as DNA, the CDR3 is TGTGCCAGCAGCGTAGGGGGACTTTCCTACGAGCAGTACTTC.

This chain connects TRBV5-6 to TRBJ1-1, with no clear D. V dropped 4 bases and J dropped 3 bases, with 16 bases sitting between them. The length of the CDR3 is 15 residues. The germline V gene encodes CDR1 SGHDT and CDR2 YYEEEE. In DNA, the CDR3 is TGTGCCAGCAGCCTGCTTGGGTGGGATGACACTGAAGCTTTCTTT. Protein sequence: CASSLLGWDDTEAFF.

This chain connects TRBV6-1 to TRBJ1-2, with D perhaps matching TRBD1 (5 bases). Germline CDR1 reads MNHNS; CDR2 reads SASEGT. This CDR3 has 14 residues. The V end was cut by 1 base, the J end by 5 bases, with 11 bases between. CDR3 nucleotide sequence: TGTGCCAGCAGTGAAGGACAGCTATCTTATGGCTACACCTTC. Translating gives CASSEGQLSYGYTF.

The J gene is TRBJ2-2, the V gene TRBV11-2; D remains ambiguous. Germline V CDR1 and CDR2: SGHAT, FQNNGV. Trimming took off 5 bases at V and 2 bases at J, with 9 bases between the two ends. CDR3 size: 14 residues. The CDR3 DNA reads as TGTGCCAGCAGCCCCAACAGAAACACCGGGGAGCTGTTTTTT. It is translated as CASSPNRNTGELFF. Complete variable domain (other parts from reference TRBV11-2 and TRBJ2-2): EAGVAQSPRYKIIEKRQSVAFWCNPISGHATLYWYQQILGQGPKLLIQFQNNGVVDDSQLPKDRFSAERLKGVDSTLKIQPAKLEDSAVYLCASSPNRNTGELFFGEGSRLTVL.

V is TRBV6-5 and J is TRBJ1-2; D perhaps matches TRBD1 (5 bases). V shed 0 bases and J shed 2 bases, with 10 bases lying between them. The CDR3 spans 15 residues. The germline V gene has CDR1 MNHEY and CDR2 SVGAGI. The CDR3 loop reads CASSYSGRVNYGYTF. The CDR3 DNA reads TGTGCCAGCAGTTACTCGGGCAGGGTGAACTATGGCTACACCTTC.

The rearrangement uses TRBV27 and TRBJ1-1, with D possibly TRBD1 on 6 matching bases. In germline, CDR1 is MNHEY, CDR2 SMNVEV (reference sequence). The V gene lost 3 bases and the J gene lost 0 bases, with 11 bases spanning the gap. This CDR3 has 15 residues. CDR3 DNA sequence: TGTGCCAGCAGTTTTGTGGACAGACTGAACACTGAAGCTTTCTTT. Protein: CASSFVDRLNTEAFF.

The chain is built from TRBV5-1 and TRBJ2-1; D perhaps matches TRBD2 (6 bases). CDR1 is SGHRS and CDR2 is YFSETQ in the germline V gene. This CDR3 is 15 amino acids long. With 0 bases removed from V and 4 bases from J, the gap between germline ends came to 11 bases. CDR3 amino acids: CASSLGDFIYNEQFF. CDR3 nucleotides: TGCGCCAGCAGCTTGGGGGACTTCATTTACAATGAGCAGTTCTTC.

V usage is TRBV28 and J usage is TRBJ1-6; 9 nucleotides match TRBD1. The V and J ends lost 4 bases and 8 bases, in that order; junction bases with no gene match: 6. Per germline, CDR1 MDHEN and CDR2 SYDVKM. This CDR3 contains 15 residues. The CDR3 reads CASSSWTGADSPLHF. DNA of the CDR3: TGTGCCAGCAGTTCGTGGACAGGGGCTGATTCACCCCTCCACTTT. The full variable domain, rest sourced from reference TRBV28 and TRBJ1-6, is DVKVTQSSRYLVKRTGEKVFLECVQDMDHENMFWYRQDPGLGLRLIYFSYDVKMKEKGDIPEGYSVSREKKERFSLILESASTNQTSMYLCASSSWTGADSPLHFGNGTRLTVT.

This chain uses TRBV5-1 with TRBJ2-6, with a tentative D call TRBD1 (6 bases). The CDR3 length is 15 residues. V gave up 1 base and J gave up 3 bases, with 8 bases separating them. CDR1 SGHRS and CDR2 YFSETQ come from the germline V gene. Here the CDR3 DNA reads TGCGCCAGCAGCTTGCAGGGGCATGGGGCCAACGTCCTGACTTTC. This gives the protein CASSLQGHGANVLTF. The full variable domain, completed using reference TRBV5-1 and TRBJ2-6, is KAGVTQTPRYLIKTRGQQVTLSCSPISGHRSVSWYQQTPGQGLQFLFEYFSETQRNKGNFPGRFSGRQFSNSRSEMNVSTLELGDSALYLCASSLQGHGANVLTFGAGSRLTVL.